This T cell receptor beta chain was retrieved from a study of cytomegalovirus exposure and HLA in healthy donors. Study results and caveats: There were a few CMV-associated chains whose specificity for CMV antigens was confirmed in vitro. Researchers counted 164 TCR beta chains as cytomegalovirus-associated.

This clone was detected only a few times. As yet, its antigen is unknown. Healthy bone marrow donors made up the donor group. The primer mix had 60 Vbeta and 13 Jbeta primers. Measured with immunoSEQ multiplex PCR; TCRdb has only the in-frame clones, and not every one. The sample lists 120,000 or so clones, about 80% occurring once. Germline CDR1 SGHDT, CDR2 YYEEEE. This CDR3 comprises 14 residues. Unmatched junction bases numbered 4, after V lost 0 bases and J lost 8 bases. Sequences were obtained from PBMCs. The gene calls are TRBV5-6 and TRBJ1-2, with TRBD1 identical over 10 bases. The origin of this receptor is a man aged 25-40 years in good health and CMV-seropositive. Here the CDR3 reads CASSLADRGLGYTF. The DNA for the CDR3 is TGTGCCAGCAGCTTGGCTGACAGGGGGCTCGGCTACACCTTC.